Listed here are 21 T cell receptor beta chains from one sample, sequenced in a study of response to subunit inactivated influenza vaccine. Using its own MiXCR run on the RT-PCR reads, TCRdb lists one record per CDR3 protein. The sample shows about 620,000 distinct CDR3 sequences, roughly 12% of them seen only once. Source: PBMCs from blood, taken on the day of vaccination. Source of these receptors: a man aged 45-65 years who received an inactivated influenza vaccine.

The chain carries TRBV19 and TRBJ2-1; the match to TRBD1 covers 8 bases. Per the germline V gene, CDR1 is LNHDA and CDR2 is SQIVND (reference sequence). The CDR3 runs to 16 residues. The V and J ends lost 1 base and 2 bases, in that order; junction bases with no gene match: 4. The CDR3 coding sequence is TGTGCCAGTAGTATAGTCGGGACAGGCACCTACAATGAGCAGTTCTTC. Its protein is CASSIVGTGTYNEQFF.

Many counts were recorded for this clonotype. This sequence joins TRBV12-3 or TRBV12-4 and TRBJ1-6, with 8 bases aligning to TRBD1. V lost 8 bases, J lost 7 bases, and 4 bases stayed unmatched. The CDR3 sequence is 13 residues long. CDR3 in amino acids: CASGTGHNSPLHF. The CDR3 DNA reads TGTGCCAGCGGGACAGGACACAATTCACCCCTCCACTTT.

This chain joins TRBV12-3 or TRBV12-4 and TRBJ2-1, with D possibly matching TRBD2 (5 bases). The CDR3 has 12 amino acids. V shed 4 bases and J shed 9 bases, with 10 bases lying between them. CDR3 sequence (DNA): TGTGCCAGCAGTTACCTCCGGGGTGAGCAGTTCTTC. Protein sequence: CASSYLRGEQFF.

This clonotype was recorded a few times. The chain couples TRBV4-1 to TRBJ2-5; 12 bases are shared with TRBD2. The CDR3 extends over 17 amino acids. The germline gives CDR1 MGHRA, CDR2 YSYEKL. Unmatched junction bases numbered 7, after V lost 3 bases and J lost 2 bases. The CDR3 region is CASSQTTGTSGQETQYF. The CDR3 DNA reads TGCGCCAGCAGCCAGACTACCGGGACTAGCGGGCAAGAGACCCAGTACTTC.

This clonotype was detected ten times or more. This sequence joins TRBV20-1 and TRBJ2-1; D tentatively reads TRBD1 or TRBD2 (5 bases each). Trimming removed 0 bases from V and 3 bases from J, with 18 bases in between. Per germline, CDR1 DFQATT and CDR2 SNEGSKA (reference sequence). CDR3 length equals 17 residues. The CDR3 nucleotides are TGCAGTGCTAGAGATCCATCCGGGGCGCAGAACTACAATGAGCAGTTCTTC. The encoded protein is CSARDPSGAQNYNEQFF.

There are a few counts of this clonotype. The chain recombines TRBV10-2 with TRBJ2-5, with 8 bases that match TRBD1. V was pared by 7 bases and J by 4 bases, with 8 bases of the junction left unmatched. The CDR3 extends over 14 amino acids. Looked up from germline, CDR1 is WSHSY and CDR2 is SAAADI. The CDR3 region has the DNA TGCGCCAGCACCCCGGACAGGGTAGGAGAGACCCAGTACTTC. This sequence encodes CASTPDRVGETQYF.

This clonotype was seen many times. The rearrangement joins TRBV12-3 or TRBV12-4 to TRBJ2-7, with no clear D. Trimming removed 5 bases at V and 4 bases at J, with 9 bases between. The CDR3 extends over 12 amino acids. The CDR3 sequence is CASSHDRYEQYF. DNA for the CDR3: TGTGCCAGCAGTCATGACCGATACGAGCAGTACTTC.

This sequence joins TRBV4-3 and TRBJ2-1; TRBD2 agrees at 7 bases. The CDR3 loop spans 15 amino acids. J gave up 6 bases and V 0 bases, and 5 bases lay outside the gene matches. The germline V gene encodes CDR1 LGHNA and CDR2 YSLEER. This chain's CDR3 is CASSQEAGSLNEQFF. As DNA, the CDR3 is TGCGCCAGCAGCCAAGAAGCGGGATCCCTCAATGAGCAGTTCTTC.

This chain links TRBV15 with TRBJ2-1, with 7 bases that match TRBD1. CDR3 size: 15 residues. Trimming took 7 bases from V and 7 from J; bases not matched to a gene: 13. Germline V gives CDR1 LNHNV, CDR2 YYDKDF (reference sequence). CDR3 loop: CATKTGSLLGNEQFF. The CDR3, as DNA: TGTGCCACCAAGACAGGGAGCCTCCTCGGGAATGAGCAGTTCTTC.

This clonotype was seen more than once but under ten times. The J gene is TRBJ1-2, the V gene TRBV30; D is unresolved. V was clipped by 2 bases and J by 4 bases, with 2 bases between them. CDR3 length: 10 amino acids. Germline CDR1 reads GTSNPN; CDR2 reads SVGIG (reference sequence). For the CDR3, the DNA is TGTGCCTGGAGTCCCTATGGCTACACCTTC. This translates into CAWSPYGYTF.

The sample holds many counts of this clonotype. The chain joins TRBV3-1 to TRBJ2-5; D remains ambiguous. The CDR3 contains 13 residues. V lost 1 base and J 5 bases, leaving 8 bases between the germline ends. The germline V gene has CDR1 LGHDT and CDR2 YNNKEL (reference sequence). The CDR3 nucleotides read TGTGCCAGCAGCCAAGTTCCGATGGAGACCCAGTACTTC. This sequence encodes CASSQVPMETQYF.

The genes are TRBV11-2 and TRBJ2-1, with 11 bases aligning to TRBD2. The CDR3 is made up of 20 amino acids. V lost 5 bases to trimming and J lost 1 base; unmatched junction nucleotides: 16. Germline CDR1 reads SGHAT; CDR2 reads FQNNGV. The CDR3 DNA is TGTGCCAGCAGCCCCCGACCCGCGGGACTAGCGGCATCGTCCTACAATGAGCAGTTCTTC. Translation: CASSPRPAGLAASSYNEQFF. Full variable domain (rest looked up from reference TRBV11-2 and TRBJ2-1): EAGVAQSPRYKIIEKRQSVAFWCNPISGHATLYWYQQILGQGPKLLIQFQNNGVVDDSQLPKDRFSAERLKGVDSTLKIQPAKLEDSAVYLCASSPRPAGLAASSYNEQFFGPGTRLTVL.

This clonotype has only a few counts. V and J are TRBV11-2 and TRBJ1-5, with D tentatively TRBD1 (5 bases). From germline, CDR1 is SGHAT and CDR2 FQNNGV. The CDR3 is made up of 15 amino acids. The germline V and J ends were trimmed by 6 bases and 6 bases, with 18 bases remaining between them. Here the CDR3 reads CASSRGEGRGQPQHF. The CDR3 nucleotides are TGTGCCAGCAGTAGAGGGGAAGGAAGGGGTCAGCCCCAGCATTTT.

This clonotype has more than one count but fewer than ten. The chain couples TRBV6-4 to TRBJ2-1; D uncertain. Trimming took 4 bases from V and 5 from J, leaving 9 bases between them. Looked up from germline, CDR1 is MRHNA and CDR2 is SNTAGT. The CDR3 length is 13 residues. CDR3 sequence: CASSGLNNNEQFF. The CDR3 nucleotides read TGTGCCAGCAGTGGACTGAATAACAATGAGCAGTTCTTC.

The chain joins TRBV7-2 to TRBJ2-1; 13 bases map to TRBD2. The CDR3 has 16 residues. Trimming removed 5 bases from V and 10 bases from J; junction bases left unmatched: 11. CDR1 and CDR2 (germline): SGHTA, FQGNSA. This chain's CDR3 is CASSPRTSGSHVEQFF. CDR3 DNA sequence: TGTGCCAGCAGCCCTCGGACTAGCGGGAGTCATGTGGAGCAGTTCTTC.

V and J are TRBV15 and TRBJ2-1; 8 bases line up with TRBD2. V dropped 0 bases and J dropped 7; count of bases not matched to a gene: 11. Germline V gene sequence: CDR1 LNHNV, CDR2 YYDKDF (reference sequence). The CDR3 runs to 17 residues. Here the CDR3 DNA reads TGTGCCACCAGCAGAGATACAGCGGGAGTTCTGAGGAATGAGCAGTTCTTC. As protein: CATSRDTAGVLRNEQFF. Using reference TRBV15 and TRBJ2-1 for the parts outside the CDR3, the full variable domain is DAMVIQNPRYQVTQFGKPVTLSCSQTLNHNVMYWYQQKSSQAPKLLFHYYDKDFNNEADTPDNFQSRRPNTSFCFLDIRSPGLGDTAMYLCATSRDTAGVLRNEQFFGPGTRLTVL.

This chain connects TRBV6-1 to TRBJ2-2; TRBD1 aligns across 7 bases. The junction had 3 bases not matched to a gene; V was cut back by 6 bases and J by 2 bases. Per germline, CDR1 MNHNS and CDR2 SASEGT. This CDR3 comprises 14 residues. In nucleotides, the CDR3 is TGTGCCAGCAGACAGGGGTTTAACACCGGGGAGCTGTTTTTT. This gives the protein CASRQGFNTGELFF.

This clonotype has just a few counts. The rearrangement joins TRBV7-2 to TRBJ2-7, with 10 bases identical to TRBD2. Germline loops: CDR1 SGHTA, CDR2 FQGNSA. The CDR3 extends over 15 amino acids. V lost 5 bases to trimming and J lost 4 bases; unmatched junction nucleotides: 8. The CDR3 here is CASSVGTSELYEQYF. The CDR3 DNA sequence: TGTGCCAGCAGCGTTGGGACTAGCGAGCTTTACGAGCAGTACTTC.

The table lists this clonotype with a few counts. The rearrangement joins TRBV12-3 or TRBV12-4 to TRBJ2-1, with TRBD2 identical over 9 bases. CDR3 length: 17 residues. Trimming cost V 3 bases and J 5 bases; bases outside gene matches: 11. CDR3 nucleotide sequence: TGTGCCAGCAGTTTTTCCTCCTGGACTAGCGACGACAATGAGCAGTTCTTC. The encoded protein is CASSFSSWTSDDNEQFF.

The table lists this clonotype with many counts. The chain employs TRBV20-1 and TRBJ2-7; D unclear. The germline V gene has CDR1 DFQATT and CDR2 SNEGSKA (reference sequence). Trimming took 6 bases from V and 3 from J, leaving 9 bases between them. This CDR3 spans 11 amino acids. CDR3 amino acids: CSAPDRYEQYF. CDR3 sequence (DNA): TGCAGTGCCCCAGATCGCTACGAGCAGTACTTC.

Worth noting for this clonotype: One end of the junction is discordant with germline, which a read error may explain. The V gene is TRBV6-5, the J gene TRBJ2-7; D is possibly TRBD1 (7 bases). CDR1 and CDR2 from the germline V gene are MNHEY and SVGAGI. This CDR3 is built from 16 residues. The CDR3 sequence: CASSLLRSRGVYELYF. In DNA, the CDR3 is TGTGCCAGCAGTTTGTTAAGAAGCAGGGGGGTGTACGAGCTGTACTTC.